This T cell receptor (beta chain) is from a study of CXCR3-negative and CXCR3-positive naive CD8 T cells. Each CD8+ T cell subset was sorted in triplicate, 330,000 or so cells each. A CD45RO-CCR7+CD27+CD95- profile was what naive CD8+ T cells displayed. Concerning this clonotype itself: Its antigen is unknown.

Study results and limitations: Higher TRB CDR3 hydrophobicity marked CXCR3-positive naive cells relative to CXCR3-negative naive cells. The TRBV-TRBJ usage of naive CXCR3-negative and CXCR3-positive cells was similar, but that of memory cells differed. TCR strength was inferred from TRB CDR3 properties, while surface CD5 was comparable between naive subsets.

The CDR3 extends over 15 amino acids. CDR1 and CDR2 from the germline V gene are SQVTM and ANQGSEA. Preparation of TRB cDNA libraries relied on 5' RACE carrying UMI labels. TCRdb derives one entry per CDR3 protein from the 5' RACE reads, leaving out DNA. In total, the table holds approximately 98,000 distinct CDR3 sequences. The source material was naive CXCR3+ CD8+ T cells from blood. The sample's subset: CD45RO-CCR7+CD27+CD95- naive CD8+ T cells expressing CXCR3 (TNR3+). The receptor was isolated from a human donor in good health. Some clones in this sample may be carry-over from other donors' samples. The chain links TRBV29-1 to TRBJ2-5; the TRBD1 assignment by TCRdb is unverifiable without DNA. The CDR3 here is CSVRSTGASRETQYF.